This T cell receptor (beta chain) appears in the sequencing data of a study of beta chain features in type 1 diabetes. Trimming took 3 bases from V and 3 from J, leaving 11 bases between them. CDR3 length: 13 residues. The germline gives CDR1 GTSNPN, CDR2 SVGIG (reference sequence). cDNA synthesis used the whole RNA isolate, giving expressed TCRB sequences. Method: immunoSEQ multiplex PCR; TCRdb's copy keeps in-frame clones and lacks some. This sample has 400,000 to 500,000 clones, with approximately 15% found just once. The chain links TRBV30 to TRBJ1-2; D ambiguous. Sequenced: naive CD4+ T cells from blood. The TCR comes from a man aged 25 to 45 in good health. The CDR3 loop is CAWRRSRDYGYTF. The CDR3 coding sequence is TGTGCCTGGAGGAGGTCCCGGGACTATGGCTACACCTTC.